This T cell receptor beta chain was documented in a study of T-cell memory formation after mild COVID-19 (dated by TCRdb to the early 2020s). Regarding the research as a whole: Most TCR sequence clusters were specific to one of the two donors. The cohort comprised two young, previously healthy adult volunteers, one female and one male. In two donors, T-cell clones that expanded and contracted after mild COVID-19 were followed by sequencing TCRalpha and TCRbeta repertoires longitudinally. Findings and caveats that apply to the study as a whole: The second-wave clones that peaked on day 37 were not confirmed to be SARS-CoV-2 specific. Only two mild cases were covered in the study, and larger cohorts including severe cases with pre-infection samples were considered necessary. Balanced CD4/CD8 phenotypes were observed for clones contracting from day 15 to 85, whereas a bias towards CD4+ was observed for a second wave of clones expanding from day 15 to 37. Contracting CD4+ clones appeared mostly in the CM and EM memory subsets, whereas CD8+ clones were enriched in EMRA. The detection of some responding clones in pre-infection memory suggests that pre-existing cross-reactive memory T cells joined the SARS-CoV-2 response.

V is reduced by 4 bases and J by 2 bases, leaving a spacing of 11 bases between them. CDR1 and CDR2 were assigned from the germline V gene as SGHRS and YFSETQ. The CDR3 numbers 14 residues from cysteine through phenylalanine. The CDR3 DNA has 42 bases and is translated from base 1. Ficoll-Paque density gradient centrifugation was used to isolate PBMCs. Instrument used: Illumina NovaSeq 6000. TCRalpha and TCRbeta cDNA libraries were constructed by 5'RACE with constant-segment primers, with sample barcodes and unique molecular identifiers being introduced. RNA was extracted from every sample with Trizol reagent. Amplification of the libraries took two PCR steps, and the second step added a second sample barcode plus Illumina TruSeq adapters. Sequencing of libraries was performed on an Illumina NovaSeq with 2 x 150 bp paired-end reads. The authors' pipeline ran thus. Demultiplexing of reads and collapsing into UMI-guided consensus sequences were performed with migec v1.2.7. With mixcr v2.1.11, UMI consensuses were aligned to TRA and TRB V and J templates and assembled into clonotypes. A clonotype was counted as expanded or contracted only if both edgeR and NoisET called the change significant, with noise models trained on biological replicates. For edgeR calls, the thresholds were a false discovery rate-adjusted p below 0.01 and a log2 fold-change of 1. As an exploratory analysis of dynamics, max-normalized trajectories of the 1000 most abundant clonotypes were examined by PCA with hierarchical clustering. Separately sequenced CD4+ and CD8+ repertoires were used to assign a CD4 or CD8 phenotype to each responding clone. In-frame beta chains were kept once TCRdb had trimmed the public reads at Q25 with fastp and called clones with MiXCR. Identical CDR3 protein sequences are pooled into one entry, listed with their most common genes and DNA. The V and J calls reflect TCRdb's pipeline rather than the authors' work. The sample records approximately 150,000 distinct CDR3 sequences, 15% to 20% of which are singletons. The ten largest clones take up around 2.4% of the sample.

This clonotype has a count of ten or more. Its antigen is currently not known. No much larger clonotype is one base removed from it; base qualities were not supplied. Sequences were obtained from PBMCs or a T cell subset sorted from them (not recorded which). The receptor comes from an adult woman who had mild COVID-19 (a few samples of this study predate the infection). The sample titles of this study are shuffled in the database, so cell type and time point are left out; the donor was told from shared clones. The chain employs TRBV5-1 and TRBJ2-3, with a tentative D gene TRBD1 over 6 matching bases. The DNA sequence follows: TGCGCCAGCAGCGGCACAGGGTCCACAGATACGCAGTATTTT. Its product reads: CASSGTGSTDTQYF.